Below, one TCR beta chain is given with its context. Its antigen is unknown. Isolation recovered at least 6 million PBMCs from every sample. There were at least 5.5 micrograms of total RNA extracted from every sample. The data belong to a study of blood T cells in healthy people across ages. A second about 7 to 11 cycle PCR used barcoded and J-beta primers. In TCRdb, the 5' RACE reads were re-called with MiXCR into one record per CDR3 protein. The sample has around 1,800,000 distinct CDR3 sequences, approximately 40% seen once. Whole-study findings and limits: Greater diversity and more naive CD4+ cells were seen in long-lived donors than in aged donors. CMV status of donors was unknown, possibly confounding expanded clonotype changes.

Germline CDR1 reads LGHNA; CDR2 reads YNFKEQ. This CDR3 is 19 amino acids long. V dropped 0 bases and J dropped 8 bases, with 25 bases sitting between them. The V call is TRBV4-2, the J call TRBJ1-4, with D hard to call. Specimen: blood. The receptor comes from a human donor in good health. The CDR3 bases are TGTGCCAGCAGCCAAGAGGTTGCGGGTACTAGGACGCATAGGGAAAAACTGTTTTTT. Residues: CASSQEVAGTRTHREKLFF.